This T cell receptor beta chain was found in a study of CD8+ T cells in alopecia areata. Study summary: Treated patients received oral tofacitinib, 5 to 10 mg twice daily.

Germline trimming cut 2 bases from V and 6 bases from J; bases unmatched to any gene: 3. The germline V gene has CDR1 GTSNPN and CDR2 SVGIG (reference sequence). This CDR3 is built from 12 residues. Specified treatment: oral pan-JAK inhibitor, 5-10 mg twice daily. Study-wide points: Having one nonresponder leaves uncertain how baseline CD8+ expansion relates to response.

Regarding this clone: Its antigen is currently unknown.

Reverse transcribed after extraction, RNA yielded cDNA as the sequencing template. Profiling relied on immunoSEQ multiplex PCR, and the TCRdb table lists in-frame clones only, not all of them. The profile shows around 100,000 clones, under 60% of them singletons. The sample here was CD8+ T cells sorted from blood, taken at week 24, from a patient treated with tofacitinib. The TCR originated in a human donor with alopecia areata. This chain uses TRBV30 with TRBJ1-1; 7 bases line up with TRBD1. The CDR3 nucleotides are TGTGCCTGGAGTATAGGGGGCCCTGAAGCTTTCTTT. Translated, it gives CAWSIGGPEAFF.